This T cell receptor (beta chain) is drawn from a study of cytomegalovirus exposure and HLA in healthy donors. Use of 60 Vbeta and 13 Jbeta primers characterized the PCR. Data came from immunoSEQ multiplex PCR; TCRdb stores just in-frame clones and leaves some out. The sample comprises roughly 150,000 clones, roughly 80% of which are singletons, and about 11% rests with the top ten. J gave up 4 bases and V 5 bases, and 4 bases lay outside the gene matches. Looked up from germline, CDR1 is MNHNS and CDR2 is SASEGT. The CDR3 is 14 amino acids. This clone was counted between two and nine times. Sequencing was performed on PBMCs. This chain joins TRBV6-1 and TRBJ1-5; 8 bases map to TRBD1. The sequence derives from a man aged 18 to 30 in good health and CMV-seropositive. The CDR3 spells CASSPDRVNQPQHF. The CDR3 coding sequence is TGTGCCAGCAGTCCGGACAGGGTGAATCAGCCCCAGCATTTT.